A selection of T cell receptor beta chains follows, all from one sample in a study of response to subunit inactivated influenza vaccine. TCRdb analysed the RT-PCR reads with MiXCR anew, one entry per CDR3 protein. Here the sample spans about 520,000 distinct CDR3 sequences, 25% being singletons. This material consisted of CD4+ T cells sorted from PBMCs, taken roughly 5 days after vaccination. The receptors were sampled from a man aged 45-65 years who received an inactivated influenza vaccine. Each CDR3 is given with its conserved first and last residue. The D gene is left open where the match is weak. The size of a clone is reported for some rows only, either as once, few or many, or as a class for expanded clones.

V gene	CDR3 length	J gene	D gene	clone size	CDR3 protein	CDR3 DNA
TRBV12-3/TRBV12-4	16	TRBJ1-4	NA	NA	CASSLYPGGLNEKLFF	TGTGCCAGCAGTTTATACCCGGGAGGGTTAAACGAAAAACTGTTTTTT
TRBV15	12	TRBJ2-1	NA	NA	CATSRELGEQFF	TGTGCCACCAGCAGAGAATTAGGTGAGCAGTTCTTC
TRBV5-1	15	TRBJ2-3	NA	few	CASSLVGGAADTQYF	TGCGCCAGCAGCTTGGTGGGGGGCGCGGCAGATACGCAGTATTTT
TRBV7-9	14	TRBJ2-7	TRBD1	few	CASSANRGAYEQYF	TGTGCCAGCAGCGCAAACAGGGGAGCCTACGAGCAGTACTTC
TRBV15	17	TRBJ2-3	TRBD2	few	CATSRAPGVAGGDTQYF	TGTGCCACCAGCAGAGCACCGGGAGTAGCGGGGGGAGATACGCAGTATTTT
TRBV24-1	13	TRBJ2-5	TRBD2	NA	CATSAGGLETQYF	TGTGCCACCAGTGCGGGGGGTTTAGAGACCCAGTACTTC
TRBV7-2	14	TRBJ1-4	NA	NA	CASRKGQSNEKLFF	TGTGCCAGCAGGAAAGGACAGAGCAATGAAAAACTGTTTTTT
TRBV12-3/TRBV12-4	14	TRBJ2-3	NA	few	CASKGVFSTDTQYF	TGTGCCAGCAAGGGAGTTTTTAGCACAGATACGCAGTATTTT
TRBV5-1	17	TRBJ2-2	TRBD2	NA	CASSLENLAANTGELFF	TGCGCCAGCAGCTTGGAAAATCTAGCGGCGAACACCGGGGAGCTGTTTTTT
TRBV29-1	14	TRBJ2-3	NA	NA	CSVGREVGYGTQYF	TGCAGCGTTGGAAGGGAGGTGGGCTATGGTACGCAGTATTTT